This T cell receptor beta chain appears in the sequencing data of a study of blood T cell repertoires in COVID-19 (dated by TCRdb to 2018 to 2021). Regarding the research as a whole: Collaborator samples came from the United States, Italy and Spain and covered acute and convalescent phases of COVID-19. The material from the prospective study consisted of cDNA or gDNA derived from T cells, B-cell-depleted T cells, or PBMCs. Where HLA class I and class II types were available, the types were taken from metadata supplied by the sample provider, not from assay-based typing. The dataset comprised deeply sampled blood TCRbeta repertoires from subjects exposed to, actively infected with, or recovered from COVID-19. Samples came from the ongoing ImmuneRACE study (first 160 participants) plus 1,254 subjects from 6 global collaborators. Nearly every sample came with metadata listing a de-identified subject ID, COVID-19 status, age in years and sex. The repertoires were made available in a free public database intended to serve as a resource for research on the immune response to SARS-CoV-2. Study-level results and caveats: How much clinical and demographic metadata was included differed by source and by participant, and the metadata was provided uncurated.

In regard to this clone: Its antigen target is currently unknown. No base quality information exists; no much larger clone differs at one position.

The collaborating institutions used their own protocols to collect whole blood in K2EDTA tubes. For TCRbeta analysis, collaborators shipped samples in one of three forms: frozen whole blood, isolated PBMCs, or DNA extracted from either of those sample types. CDR1 and CDR2 were assigned from the germline V gene (reference sequence) as LNHDA and SQIVND. Spanning cysteine to phenylalanine, the CDR3 consists of 13 amino acids. Only the CDR3 part of the read is kept: 39 bases, read in frame from the first base. V drops 4 bases and J drops 2 bases, leaving 8 bases in between. The immunoSEQ Assay, a bias-controlled multiplex PCR, was used to amplify TCRbeta CDR3 regions from genomic DNA. The authors' pipeline ran thus. Within the assay, amplification of reference gene primers was used to estimate how many nucleated cells each sample contained. To quantify the absolute abundance of each unique TCRbeta CDR3 rearrangement, sequence reads were collapsed and filtered. For each sample, productive Simpson clonality was calculated by taking the square root of Simpson's diversity index across productive rearrangements. The table was pulled from immuneACCESS by TCRdb, which kept in-frame rearrangements only. Such tables lose some clones; where checked, under half of the loss comes from unresolved V genes, and the rest has no known cause. Clone size and V and J calls were adopted from that table, with D and trimming inferred from the DNA. Here the sample has roughly 100,000 clones; 75% to 90% occur a single time. The ten largest clones capture more than 3% of the sample.

The V and J segments used are TRBV19 and TRBJ2-5; there is no confident call for the D gene. The clonotype comes from a woman between 65 and 79 years old with acute or convalescent COVID-19. The specimen was peripheral blood. In nucleotides, the sequence is TGTGCCAGTAGTAGAGGTCTACAAGAGACCCAGTACTTC. The translation is CASSRGLQETQYF.